This T cell receptor (beta chain) was retrieved from a study of T cell responses to AZD1222 COVID-19 vaccine. There are 13 residues in the CDR3. Trimming shortened V by 0 bases and J by 7 bases, and 10 bases separated the two germline ends. The germline V gene has CDR1 GTSNPN and CDR2 SVGIG (reference sequence). Study-level results: Among spike-specific TCRs, nearly half reportedly target unmutated variant regions.

In the case of this clone: Its antigen remains unknown.

Assay: immunoSEQ multiplex PCR; the TCRdb copy retains only in-frame clones and omits some. Of about 150,000 clones listed, approximately 87% are singletons. This sequence joins TRBV30 and TRBJ1-5; D gene uncertain. The sequences come from peripheral blood, collected on day 0 of MenACWY control vaccination. The receptor was derived from an adult in good health. The CDR3 DNA follows: TGTGCCTGGAGTGTACATGGGATACAGCCCCAGCATTTT. Its protein product is CAWSVHGIQPQHF.